Reported below is one TCR beta chain. Its antigen target is currently unknown. One base away there is no much larger clone; base qualities are not given. The data are from a study of Ad26.COV2.S vaccination and SARS-CoV-2 variants (dated by TCRdb to 2020 to 2023). Background for the entire study: Vaccine-arm donors were drawn from COV1001, a multicentre, randomized, double-blind, placebo-controlled phase I-IIa trial of Ad26.COV2.S in healthy adults. A total of roughly 30 samples were included in the TCR-sequenced set, comprising around 19 Ad26.COV2.S vaccine recipients, 5 placebo recipients and 8 SARS-CoV-2 convalescent individuals. Investigators remained blinded to trial group allocation during experiments and outcome assessment. TCRbeta repertoire sequencing was used to assess the specificity and breadth of SARS-CoV-2-reactive T cell receptors after Ad26.COV2.S vaccination. Dosing of Ad26.COV2.S was intramuscular, at either 5x10^10 or 1x10^11 viral particles, delivered as one shot or as two shots spaced 56 days apart. Trial participants were randomized into five groups of five: low-dose or high-dose Ad26.COV2.S given once or twice, or placebo on both occasions.

TCRbeta CDR3 regions were sequenced with the immunoSEQ Assay. After extraction, genomic DNA underwent amplification by bias-controlled multiplex PCR, followed by high-throughput sequencing. For the original study's pipeline: To quantify the absolute abundance of each unique TCRbeta CDR3 region, sequences were collapsed and filtered. T cell fraction was estimated by normalization of TCRbeta template counts to usable DNA, with usable DNA being measured through amplification of reference genes present in all nucleated cells. Repertoire TCRs were annotated as SARS-CoV-2-specific by exact matching of V gene, CDR3 amino acid sequence and J gene to a known reactive TCR set. The reference SARS-CoV-2 TCR set was obtained from MIRA and was filtered for enrichment in COVID-19-positive ImmuneCODE repertoires, whereby public or cross-reactive TCRs were removed. Using the MIRA antigens, annotated TCRs were further analysed by specific ORF or by position within an ORF. Depth was the summed frequency of annotated unique rearrangements, while breadth was defined as annotated unique rearrangements over total unique productive rearrangements. Two-sided Wilcoxon rank-sum tests were used to compare TCR breadth between groups. What TCRdb holds here is the immuneACCESS table cut down to in-frame rearrangements. Part of the clones is not present; checked against another copy, under half of the missing clones reflect an unresolved V gene, and the others are unexplained. Clone size and the V and J calls come from that table; the DNA yielded D and trimming. Recorded for this sample are about 480,000 clones; around 88% of them occurred a single time. The top ten clones comprise around 13% of the sample.

The sample's treatment or condition label is to be understood as: about 20 received Ad26.COV2.S at low or high dose, single or two shots; 5 received placebo; per-sample allocation not given. Repertoires of vaccine and placebo recipients were sequenced from samples collected on day 63 after the first injection. Cohort 1b enrolled 25 or so adults aged 18-55 years at a single site in Boston, USA, between 29 July and 7 August 2020. Ad26.COV2.S was a replication-incompetent adenovirus type 26 vector expressing a prefusion-stabilized SARS-CoV-2 spike protein from the original Wuhan strain. The investigation overall reported the following: Spike-specific TCR breadth was higher in Ad26.COV2.S recipients than in placebo recipients (P = 0.0014). The study lacked the statistical power to compare responses across vaccine doses or regimens. It was noted by the authors that total T cell responses may have been underestimated by the TCR breadth and depth analyses. Vaccine and placebo recipients had comparable non-spike TCR breadth, which fits with the vaccine containing only spike. After vaccination, substantial breadth of spike-specific CD8+ and CD4+ T cell responses was reported.

At the junction V is shortened by 4 bases and J by 0 bases, with 13 bases in between. Its CDR3 holds 16 amino acids, cysteine through phenylalanine. Only CDR3 DNA is held: 48 bases, read in frame from base 1. Reading the germline V gene gives CDR1 MNHNS and CDR2 SASEGT. The receptor was derived from a person aged 18-60 years who received the Ad26.COV2.S COVID-19 vaccine or a placebo. The chain is made from TRBV6-1 and TRBJ1-5; perhaps TRBD1 is the D gene, with 5 bases matching. The sample in question was peripheral blood, obtained in a trial of Ad26.COV2.S vaccine versus placebo. The nucleotide sequence is TGTGCCAGCAGTGCTCCTGGGGGGGTTAGCAATCAGCCCCAGCATTTT. Translated, it gives CASSAPGGVSNQPQHF.